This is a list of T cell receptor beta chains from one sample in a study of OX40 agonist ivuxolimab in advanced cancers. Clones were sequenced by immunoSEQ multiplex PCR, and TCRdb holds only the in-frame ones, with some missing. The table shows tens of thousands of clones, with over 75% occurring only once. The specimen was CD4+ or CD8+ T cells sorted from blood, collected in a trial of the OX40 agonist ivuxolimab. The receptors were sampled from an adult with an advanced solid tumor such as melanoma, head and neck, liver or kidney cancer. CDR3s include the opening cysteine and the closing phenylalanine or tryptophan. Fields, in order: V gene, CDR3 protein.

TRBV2	CASSELSQNSPLHF
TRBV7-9	CASSPGESYEQYF
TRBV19	CASSGKTANNQPQHF
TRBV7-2	CASTMLAYGDVTQYF
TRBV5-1	CASSYGGPGYGYTF
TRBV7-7	CASSLNVGISETQYF
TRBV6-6	CASSRSGGSTDTQYF
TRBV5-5	CASSPQETQYF
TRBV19	CASSLGNSGNTIYF
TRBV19	CASSIGGWVGEQYF
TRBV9	CASSVGQSVGSYNEQFF
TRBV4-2	CASSHTSGGDSYNEQFF
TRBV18	CASSSRSQPQHF
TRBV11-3	CASSLRTSGGPTDTQYF
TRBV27	CASSFRLTGGNYGYTF
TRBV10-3	CAISEGNSPLHF
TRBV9	CASSSPPGTSGDTQYF
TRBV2	CASSPTNVRSEQYF
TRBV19	CASSLIGTGGNQPQHF
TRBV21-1	CASSKGGQGGGANYGYTF
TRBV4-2	CASSQNFDPLYEQYF
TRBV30	CASRPPGQGMLDYGYTF
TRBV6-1	CASRGDTIQYF
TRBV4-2	CASSQGRVKGVGVAFF
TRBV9	CASSHGQLNTEAFF
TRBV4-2	CASSQDKASWFF
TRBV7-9	CASSPGTATDTQYF
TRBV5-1	CASRRTALGDTQYF
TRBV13	CASSLRPLSSYNEQFF
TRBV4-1	CASSQELIGENYGYTF
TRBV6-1	CASRGQADTEAFF
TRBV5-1	CASSLSGTQGDTQYF
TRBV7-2	CASSFYRNQETQYF
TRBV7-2	CASSLRTSGGRSTDTQYF
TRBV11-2	CASSLGARSGYTF
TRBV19	CASSIGLYSNQPQHF
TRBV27	CASSLTGKGSYEQYF
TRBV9	CASGTGRSPLHF
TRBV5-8	CASSLASGSGMQYF
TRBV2	CASTSSPTEETQYF